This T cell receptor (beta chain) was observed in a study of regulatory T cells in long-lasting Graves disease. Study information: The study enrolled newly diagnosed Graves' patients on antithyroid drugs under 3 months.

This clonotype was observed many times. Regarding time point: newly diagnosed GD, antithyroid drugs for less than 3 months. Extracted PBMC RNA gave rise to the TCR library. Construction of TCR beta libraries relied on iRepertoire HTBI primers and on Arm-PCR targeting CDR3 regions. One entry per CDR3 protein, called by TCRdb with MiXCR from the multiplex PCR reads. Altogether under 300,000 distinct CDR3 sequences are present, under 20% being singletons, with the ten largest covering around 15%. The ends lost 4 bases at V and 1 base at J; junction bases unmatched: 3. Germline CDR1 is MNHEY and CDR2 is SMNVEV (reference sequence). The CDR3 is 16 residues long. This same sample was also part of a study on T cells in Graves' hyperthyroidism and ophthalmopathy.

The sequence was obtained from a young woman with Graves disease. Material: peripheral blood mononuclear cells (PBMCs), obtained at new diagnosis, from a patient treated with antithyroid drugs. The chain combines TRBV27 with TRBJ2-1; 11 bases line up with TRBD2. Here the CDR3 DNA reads TGTGCCAGCAGTTGGGGGACTAGCGGATCCTACAATGAGCAGTTCTTC. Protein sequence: CASSWGTSGSYNEQFF.